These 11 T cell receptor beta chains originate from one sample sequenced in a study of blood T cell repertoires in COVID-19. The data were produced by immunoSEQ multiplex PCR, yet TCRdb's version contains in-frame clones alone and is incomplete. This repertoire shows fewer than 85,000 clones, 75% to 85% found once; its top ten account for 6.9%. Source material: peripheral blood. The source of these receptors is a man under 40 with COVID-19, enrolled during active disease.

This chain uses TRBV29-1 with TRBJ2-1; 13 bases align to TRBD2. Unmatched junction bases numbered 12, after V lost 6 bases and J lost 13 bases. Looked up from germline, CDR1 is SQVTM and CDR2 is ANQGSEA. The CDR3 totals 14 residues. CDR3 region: CSVPRTSGGHVQFF. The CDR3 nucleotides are TGCAGCGTGCCCCGGACTAGCGGGGGCCATGTCCAGTTCTTC.

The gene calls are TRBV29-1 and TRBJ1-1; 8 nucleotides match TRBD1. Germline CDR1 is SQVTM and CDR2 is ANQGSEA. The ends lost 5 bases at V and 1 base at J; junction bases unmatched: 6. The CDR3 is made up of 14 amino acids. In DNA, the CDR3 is TGCAGCGTTCTGACAGGGGCTCGGAACACTGAAGCTTTCTTT. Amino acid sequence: CSVLTGARNTEAFF.

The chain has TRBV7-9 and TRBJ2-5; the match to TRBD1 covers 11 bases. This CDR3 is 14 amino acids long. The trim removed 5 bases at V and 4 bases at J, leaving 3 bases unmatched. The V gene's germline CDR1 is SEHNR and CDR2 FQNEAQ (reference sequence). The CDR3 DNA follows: TGTGCCAGCAGCCGGGACAGGGGGTTAGAGACCCAGTACTTC. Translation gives CASSRDRGLETQYF.

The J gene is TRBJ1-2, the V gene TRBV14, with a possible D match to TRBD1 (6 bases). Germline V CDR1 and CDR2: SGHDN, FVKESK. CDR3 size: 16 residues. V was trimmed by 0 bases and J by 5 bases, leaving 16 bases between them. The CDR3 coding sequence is TGTGCCAGCAGCCAAGAGGGGGCAGGTCTCGGATATGGCTACACCTTC. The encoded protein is CASSQEGAGLGYGYTF. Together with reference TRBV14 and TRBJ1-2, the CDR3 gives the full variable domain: EAGVTQFPSHSVIEKGQTVTLRCDPISGHDNLYWYRRVMGKEIKFLLHFVKESKQDESGMPNNRFLAERTGGTYSTLKVQPAELEDSGVYFCASSQEGAGLGYGYTFGSGTRLTVV.

The CDR3 loop reads CASSHPGRNYGYTF. CDR3 in DNA: TGTGCCAGCAGCCACCCCGGGAGAAACTATGGCTACACCTTC. The J gene is TRBJ1-2, the V gene TRBV3-1 (or the pseudogene TRBV3-2); unclear D gene. The V and J ends lost 3 bases and 2 bases respectively, with 10 bases between them. The CDR3 contains 14 residues. Germline V gene lookup returns CDR1 LGHDT and CDR2 YNNKEL (reference sequence).

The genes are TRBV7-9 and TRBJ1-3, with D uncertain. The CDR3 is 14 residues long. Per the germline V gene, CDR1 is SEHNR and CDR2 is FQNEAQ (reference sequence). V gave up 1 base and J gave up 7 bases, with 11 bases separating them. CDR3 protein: CASSLGGTWNTIYF. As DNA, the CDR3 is TGTGCCAGCAGCTTAGGCGGCACATGGAACACCATATATTTT. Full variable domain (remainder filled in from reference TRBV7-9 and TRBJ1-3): DTGVSQNPRHKITKRGQNVTFRCDPISEHNRLYWYRQTLGQGPEFLTYFQNEAQLEKSRLLSDRFSAERPKGSFSTLEIQRTEQGDSAMYLCASSLGGTWNTIYFGEGSWLTVV.

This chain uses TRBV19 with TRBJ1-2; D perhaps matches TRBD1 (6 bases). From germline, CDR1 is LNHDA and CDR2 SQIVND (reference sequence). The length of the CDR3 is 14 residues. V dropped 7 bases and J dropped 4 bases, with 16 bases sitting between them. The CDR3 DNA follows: TGTGCCAGTAACCCGGGACATAAGACCTATGGCTACACCTTC. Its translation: CASNPGHKTYGYTF.

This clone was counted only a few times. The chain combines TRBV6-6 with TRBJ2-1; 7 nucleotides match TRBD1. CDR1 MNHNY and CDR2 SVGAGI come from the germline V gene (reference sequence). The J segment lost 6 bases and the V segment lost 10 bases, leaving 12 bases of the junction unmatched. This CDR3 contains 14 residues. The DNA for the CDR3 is TGTGCCACCCAAACAGGGGTGGTTGGCAATGAGCAGTTCTTC. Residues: CATQTGVVGNEQFF.

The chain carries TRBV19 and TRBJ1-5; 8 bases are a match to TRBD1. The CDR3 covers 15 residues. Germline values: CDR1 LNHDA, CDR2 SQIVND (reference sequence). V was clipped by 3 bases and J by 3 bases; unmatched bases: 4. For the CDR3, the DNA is TGTGCCAGTAGTATCACGGACAGGGCCAATCAGCCCCAGCATTTT. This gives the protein CASSITDRANQPQHF.

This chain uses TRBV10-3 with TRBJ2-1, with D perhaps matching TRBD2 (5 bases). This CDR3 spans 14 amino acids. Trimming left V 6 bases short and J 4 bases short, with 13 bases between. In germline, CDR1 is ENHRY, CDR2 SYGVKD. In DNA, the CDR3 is TGTGCCATCAGAGACTCCCTAGCTTACAATGAGCAGTTCTTC. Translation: CAIRDSLAYNEQFF.

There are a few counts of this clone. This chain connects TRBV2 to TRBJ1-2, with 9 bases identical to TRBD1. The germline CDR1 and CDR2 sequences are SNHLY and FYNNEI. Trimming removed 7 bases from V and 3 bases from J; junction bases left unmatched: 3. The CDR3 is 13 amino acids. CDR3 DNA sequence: TGTGCCAGCACGGGGGACAGGGACTATGGCTACACCTTC. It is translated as CASTGDRDYGYTF.